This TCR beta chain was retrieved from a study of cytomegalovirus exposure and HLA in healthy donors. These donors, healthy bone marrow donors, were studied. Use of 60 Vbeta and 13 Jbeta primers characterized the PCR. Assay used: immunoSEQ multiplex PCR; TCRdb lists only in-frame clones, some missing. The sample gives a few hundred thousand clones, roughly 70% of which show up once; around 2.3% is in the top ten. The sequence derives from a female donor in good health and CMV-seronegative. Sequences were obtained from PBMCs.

CDR3 protein: CASSFSSGRAYNEQFF. The CDR3 DNA reads TGTGCCAGCAGCTTCTCAAGCGGGAGGGCCTACAATGAGCAGTTCTTC. The rearrangement joins TRBV7-2 to TRBJ2-1, with 10 bases identical to TRBD2. V dropped 3 bases and J dropped 2; count of bases not matched to a gene: 4. The CDR3 loop spans 16 amino acids. Looked up from germline, CDR1 is SGHTA and CDR2 is FQGNSA. Variable domain in full (rest from reference TRBV7-2 and TRBJ2-1): GAGVSQSPSNKVTEKGKDVELRCDPISGHTALYWYRQSLGQGLEFLIYFQGNSAPDKSGLPSDRFSAERTGGSVSTLTIQRTQQEDSAVYLCASSFSSGRAYNEQFFGPGTRLTVL.